This TCR beta chain came from a study of cytomegalovirus exposure and HLA in healthy donors. Findings and caveats of the study: Per a prior analysis, the majority of TCR beta V segments were productive roughly 90% or roughly 30% of the time. A likely sequencing artifact accounted for one observed cluster of highly shared sequence variants. Rarity held for most TCR sequences, but there were some public TCRs that occurred in many donors.

J lost 0 bases, V lost 2 bases, and 7 bases had no gene match. The CDR3 runs 16 residues. In germline, CDR1 is SGHDT, CDR2 YYEEEE. The PCR used 60 Vbeta and 13 Jbeta primers. Using immunoSEQ multiplex PCR, the repertoire was profiled, and TCRdb retains in-frame clones only, with some absent. The table has approximately 81,000 clones, roughly 80% seen once. This clone occurred a few times. Its specificity is not known. The TCR sequence derives from a woman aged 50 to 60 in good health and CMV-seronegative. Sequencing was carried out using PBMCs. J is TRBJ1-1 and V is TRBV5-6; 7 bases map to TRBD1. The CDR3 protein is CASSFPRDSLNTEAFF. The CDR3 DNA reads as TGTGCCAGCAGCTTTCCCCGGGACAGCCTGAACACTGAAGCTTTCTTT.